This entry describes one TCR beta chain. Its antigen is not known. This sample is drawn from a study of a mutant IDH1 vaccine in newly diagnosed glioma. General study results and limits: Variations in leading peripheral T cell clonotypes appeared to have no connection with pseudoprogression.

Some clones are missing from TCRdb's copy, which holds only in-frame ones; the method was immunoSEQ multiplex PCR. Among 30,000 to 40,000 clones, approximately 89% were seen once, and the ten largest hold about 2%. The V gene's germline CDR1 is MNHEY and CDR2 SVGAGI. The CDR3 runs 14 residues. V trimming: 8 bases; J trimming: 5 bases; junction bases outside the gene matches: 5. As to time point: week 47, end of study. With topical imiquimod, each dose of the vaccine consisted of 300 ug of mutant IDH1 20-mer peptide. This TCR derives from a man aged 40-49 years with glioma. The chain employs TRBV6-5 and TRBJ2-3, with 12 bases lining up with TRBD1. The source was PBMCs, collected from a glioma patient whose treatment included an IDH1 peptide vaccine. The CDR3, as DNA: TGTGCCAGCGGGGACAGGGGGCCGGTAGATACGCAGTATTTT. The encoded protein is CASGDRGPVDTQYF.